This entry is about one T cell receptor (beta chain). Germline assignment: CDR1 MRHNA and CDR2 SNTAGT. CDR3 length: 12 amino acids. The germline V and J ends were trimmed by 2 bases and 7 bases, with 9 bases remaining between them. These data originate in a study of blood T cell repertoires in COVID-19. Study details: The study drew acute and convalescent COVID-19 samples from the United States, Italy and Spain. PBMCs, B-cell-depleted T cells, or T cells provided the cDNA or gDNA that made up the material.

Original processing notes: Counts of nucleated cells, estimated from reference gene primer amplification, were obtained. Assay used: immunoSEQ multiplex PCR; TCRdb lists only in-frame clones, some missing. V and J calls plus clone size are reproduced from that table; the DNA served to infer D and trimming. The table lists about half a million clones, 75% to 90% of them singletons, with about 1% in the top ten. Seattle participants joined during active infection and were tracked over time. This TCR came from a man younger than 35 with COVID-19, enrolled during active disease. The sample taken for sequencing was peripheral blood. The chain carries TRBV6-4 and TRBJ2-7; possibly TRBD1 for D (5 bases). CDR3: CASSDGAGEQYF. In DNA, the CDR3 is TGTGCCAGCAGTGACGGGGCAGGGGAGCAGTACTTC.